This T cell receptor beta chain was sequenced in a study of control samples from healthy donors and cancer patients. TCRdb's table, derived via immunoSEQ multiplex PCR, lists solely in-frame clones and lacks some. The top ten hold 28% of the sample, which has fewer than 90,000 clones, 84% seen once. CDR1 LNHDA and CDR2 SQIVND come from the germline V gene (reference sequence). The CDR3 spans 14 residues. Trimming at V came to 5 bases and at J to 6 bases, leaving 9 bases not matched to a gene. The specimen was blood. The chain has TRBV19 and TRBJ2-7, with 8 bases fitting TRBD1. This sequence was found in a man in his fifties in good health. As DNA, the CDR3 is TGTGCCAGTAGTCCCGCGACAGGGGCCCTCGAGCAGTACTTC. This gives the protein CASSPATGALEQYF.